These T cell receptor beta chains were read from a single sample in a study of shared T cell receptors in the human thymus. Clones were read by immunoSEQ multiplex PCR, and TCRdb kept only the in-frame ones, dropping some. The sample lists 640,000 or so clones, 70% to 90% seen once, with 0.0094% in the top ten. This sample also belongs to another study, concerning human thymus T cells.

Sequenced: thymocytes. These receptors originate from a boy less than two years old with a congenital heart defect. Each CDR3 is given with its conserved first and last residue. Fields, in order: clone size, V gene, D gene, J gene, CDR3 protein, CDR3 DNA. A D gene is named only where the DNA matches it firmly. Size values are once, few and many counts, or a class for expanded clones, and some rows have none.

size: .
V: TRBV28
D: .
J: TRBJ1-5
CDR3: CASLTAFSNQPQHF
DNA: TGTGCCAGCCTGACAGCTTTTAGCAATCAGCCCCAGCATTTT

size: .
V: TRBV4-3
D: .
J: TRBJ2-7
CDR3: CASSPRHTRSYEQYF
DNA: TGCGCCAGCAGTCCGAGGCATACCCGATCCTACGAGCAGTACTTC

size: .
V: TRBV5-1
D: .
J: TRBJ1-3
CDR3: CASSPRGAGNTIYF
DNA: TGCGCCAGCAGCCCCCGGGGGGCTGGAAACACCATATATTTT

size: .
V: TRBV19
D: TRBD2
J: TRBJ2-5
CDR3: CASSNQRESQETQYF
DNA: TGTGCCAGTAGTAACCAGCGGGAGAGCCAAGAGACCCAGTACTTC

size: once
V: TRBV14
D: .
J: TRBJ2-7
CDR3: CASSQEGRGASYEQYF
DNA: TGTGCCAGCAGCCAAGAAGGCAGGGGGGCCTCCTACGAGCAGTACTTC

size: .
V: TRBV14
D: .
J: TRBJ2-1
CDR3: CASSQDEGVTYNEQFF
DNA: TGTGCCAGCAGCCAAGATGAGGGAGTCACCTACAATGAGCAGTTCTTC

size: .
V: TRBV6-6
D: .
J: TRBJ1-2
CDR3: CASRGDYGYTF
DNA: TGTGCCAGTCGGGGGGACTATGGCTACACCTTC

size: few
V: TRBV7-2
D: .
J: TRBJ2-3
CDR3: CASSLDRYTDTQYF
DNA: TGTGCCAGCAGCTTAGACAGGTACACAGATACGCAGTATTTT

size: .
V: TRBV5-1
D: TRBD1
J: TRBJ1-6
CDR3: CASRFPGQGDSPLHF
DNA: TGCGCCAGCAGATTTCCGGGACAGGGTGATTCACCCCTCCACTTT

size: .
V: TRBV7-6
D: TRBD2
J: TRBJ2-3
CDR3: CASSLPSGYTDTQYF
DNA: TGTGCCAGCAGCTTACCTAGCGGTTACACAGATACGCAGTATTTT

size: .
V: TRBV19
D: .
J: TRBJ2-2
CDR3: CASSIEVRGRTGELFF
DNA: TGTGCCAGTAGTATAGAGGTCCGGGGGAGGACCGGGGAGCTGTTTTTT

size: .
V: TRBV30
D: .
J: TRBJ1-2
CDR3: CAWSYWLRFNYGYTF
DNA: TGTGCCTGGAGTTACTGGTTGCGATTCAACTATGGCTACACCTTC

size: .
V: TRBV27
D: TRBD1
J: TRBJ2-5
CDR3: CASSLGTGGSGETQYF
DNA: TGTGCCAGCAGTTTAGGGACAGGGGGCTCGGGAGAGACCCAGTACTTC

size: .
V: TRBV30
D: .
J: TRBJ2-7
CDR3: CAWNEETYEQYF
DNA: TGTGCCTGGAACGAGGAAACATACGAGCAGTACTTC

size: .
V: TRBV15
D: .
J: TRBJ1-2
CDR3: CATSRGGRGYTF
DNA: TGTGCCACCAGCAGAGGCGGAAGAGGCTACACCTTC

size: .
V: TRBV6-4
D: .
J: TRBJ2-3
CDR3: CASSARYSTDTQYF
DNA: TGTGCCAGCAGTGCGCGGTATTCCACAGATACGCAGTATTTT

size: .
V: TRBV27
D: TRBD2
J: TRBJ2-1
CDR3: CASSLSGRDNEQFF
DNA: TGTGCCAGCAGTTTGAGCGGGAGGGACAATGAGCAGTTCTTC

size: .
V: TRBV5-1
D: TRBD1
J: TRBJ1-2
CDR3: CASSFSDRVTNYGYTF
DNA: TGCGCCAGCAGCTTCTCGGACAGGGTAACAAACTATGGCTACACCTTC

size: .
V: TRBV7-8
D: .
J: TRBJ2-7
CDR3: CASTDQGRTLYEQYF
DNA: TGTGCCAGCACCGACCAGGGGAGAACCCTTTACGAGCAGTACTTC

size: .
V: TRBV14
D: .
J: TRBJ2-3
CDR3: CASSQESGITDTQYF
DNA: TGTGCCAGCAGCCAAGAATCGGGAATCACAGATACGCAGTATTTT